The source of this T cell receptor beta chain is a study of cytomegalovirus exposure and HLA in healthy donors. Study-level information: Tens of millions of unique TCRs, all from HLA-typed donors, were included in an early release of the data. Study-level points and caveats: A later analysis, which compared TCR beta chains of equal frequency, found the HLA-associated ones more clonally expanded. A previous analysis found most TCR beta V segments productive roughly 87% or roughly 30% of the time.

Though nominally healthy at sampling, donors likely had unrecorded immune exposures. CDR3 length equals 13 residues. V lost 8 bases, J lost 6 bases, and 16 bases lay in between. Germline CDR1 SEHNR, CDR2 FQNEAQ (reference sequence). About this clone itself: Its cognate antigen is unknown.

13 Jbeta primers and 60 Vbeta primers were used for the PCR. This table comes from immunoSEQ multiplex PCR, and its TCRdb copy is limited to in-frame clones, with some not included. Seen here are tens of thousands of clones, approximately 81% observed once, and the top ten hold about 3.5%. The sample was PBMCs. The J gene is TRBJ1-1, the V gene TRBV7-9, with a tentative D call TRBD1 (5 bases). This clonotype was obtained from a woman between 40 and 50 years old in good health and CMV-seronegative. The CDR3 bases are TGTGCCAGCGCGTTTGGGGGGATGGCTGAAGCTTTCTTT. Translating it yields CASAFGGMAEAFF.